The entry below gives a single TCR beta chain sequence along with its context. The antigen remains unidentified. Only in-frame clones appear in the TCRdb table, and some are missing; sequencing was by immunoSEQ multiplex PCR. Of over 120,000 clones in the sample, 85% to 95% were seen once. The germline V gene encodes CDR1 SGHRS and CDR2 YFSETQ. This CDR3 region has 14 residues. The V and J ends lost 4 bases and 6 bases, in that order; junction bases with no gene match: 10. These data are taken from a study of T cell responses to AZD1222 COVID-19 vaccine. General study results and limits: Only six or seven AZD1222 recipients were seropositive at baseline.

This clonotype was sampled from an adult in good health. Sample: peripheral blood, taken on day 0 of AZD1222 vaccination. The V gene is TRBV5-1, the J gene TRBJ2-7, with 7 nucleotides matching TRBD1. The CDR3 loop reads CASSKLQGNGEQYF. CDR3 nucleotides: TGCGCCAGCAGCAAATTACAGGGGAACGGCGAGCAGTACTTC.